Each of the 18 T cell receptor beta chains below was sequenced from the same sample in a study of blood T cell repertoires in COVID-19. Produced via immunoSEQ multiplex PCR; TCRdb's table is partial and in-frame only. The table records 150,000 or so clones, about nine tenths of them present only once. What was sequenced was peripheral blood. These TCRs come from a human donor in a cohort sampled during active COVID-19.

This clone appeared a single time. V usage is TRBV7-2 and J usage is TRBJ2-1; 9 bases map to TRBD1. Germline assignment: CDR1 SGHTA and CDR2 FQGNSA. CDR3 length: 15 amino acids. V dropped 3 bases and J dropped 6; count of bases not matched to a gene: 6. The CDR3 DNA is TGTGCCAGCAGCTTGAGACCGGGACAGGGCAATGAGCAGTTCTTC. Amino acid sequence: CASSLRPGQGNEQFF.

This sequence joins TRBV6-1 and TRBJ1-4, with a possible D match to TRBD1 (5 bases). Trimming removed 1 base from V and 5 bases from J, with 17 bases in between. The CDR3 is 17 residues long. CDR1 MNHNS and CDR2 SASEGT come from the germline V gene. For the CDR3, the DNA is TGTGCCAGCAGTGAAGAGAGGGGAGGGACCGTGAATGAAAAACTGTTTTTT. It is translated as CASSEERGGTVNEKLFF.

The chain has TRBV7-9 and TRBJ2-7; 14 bases are a match to TRBD2. The CDR3 has 15 amino acids. The ends lost 5 bases at V and 4 bases at J; junction bases unmatched: 4. Germline CDR1 is SEHNR and CDR2 is FQNEAQ (reference sequence). The CDR3: CASSEGTSGSYEQYF. The CDR3 coding sequence is TGTGCCAGCAGCGAGGGGACTAGCGGGAGTTACGAGCAGTACTTC.

CDR3 sequence (DNA): TGTGCCAGCAGTCGGGACAGGGAGGCAGATACGCAGTATTTT. Translation: CASSRDREADTQYF. The chain has TRBV6-5 and TRBJ2-3; 9 bases match TRBD1. The V segment lost 5 bases and the J segment 4 bases; nucleotides outside the gene matches: 4. The CDR3 runs to 14 residues. Germline CDR1 is MNHEY and CDR2 is SVGAGI.

The chain is built from TRBV28 and TRBJ2-6; possible D gene TRBD2, 6 bases. The ends were cut back, 2 bases at V and 2 bases at J, with 7 bases in the middle. The germline V gene encodes CDR1 MDHEN and CDR2 SYDVKM. The CDR3 loop spans 15 amino acids. The CDR3 nucleotides are TGTGCCAGCAGTTTAACGGGAGCTGGGGCCAACGTCCTGACTTTC. Residues: CASSLTGAGANVLTF.

This chain connects TRBV3-1 (or the pseudogene TRBV3-2) to TRBJ1-1; no clear D. The germline CDR1 and CDR2 sequences are LGHDT and YNNKEL (reference sequence). The CDR3 spans 14 residues. V was shortened by 4 bases and J by 6 bases, with 15 bases between the two germline ends. The CDR3 region is CASSPTSTRSEAFF. CDR3 nucleotide sequence: TGTGCCAGCAGCCCGACTAGCACGAGATCTGAAGCTTTCTTT.

This chain joins TRBV5-6 and TRBJ2-1, with 10 bases fitting TRBD1. Germline V gene data show CDR1 as SGHDT and CDR2 as YYEEEE. Trimming at V came to 0 bases and at J to 5 bases, leaving 2 bases not matched to a gene. The CDR3 loop spans 15 amino acids. The CDR3 region has the DNA TGTGCCAGCAGCTTGGGGGACAGGGGCCACAATGAGCAGTTCTTC. Amino acid sequence: CASSLGDRGHNEQFF.

The chain couples TRBV2 to TRBJ2-1; unclear D gene. V was pared by 4 bases and J by 5 bases, with 15 bases between. The CDR3 covers 15 residues. Germline assignment: CDR1 SNHLY and CDR2 FYNNEI. CDR3 protein: CASSVDFREDNEQFF. The CDR3, as DNA: TGTGCCAGCAGTGTTGACTTCAGAGAGGACAATGAGCAGTTCTTC.

The V call is TRBV7-3, the J call TRBJ2-3; 10 bases line up with TRBD2. The V and J ends lost 5 bases and 0 bases, in that order; junction bases with no gene match: 5. CDR3 size: 16 residues. Germline assignment: CDR1 SGHTA and CDR2 FQGTGA. In nucleotides, the CDR3 is TGTGCCAGCAGCCCTGAGCGGGGGGGTAGCACAGATACGCAGTATTTT. Translation gives CASSPERGGSTDTQYF.

The chain links TRBV6-6 to TRBJ2-7; no firm D call. Trimming shortened V by 0 bases and J by 3 bases, and 12 bases separated the two germline ends. The CDR3 length is 15 residues. Germline CDR1 reads MNHNY; CDR2 reads SVGAGI (reference sequence). The CDR3: CASSYSRGPHYEQYF. CDR3 sequence (DNA): TGTGCCAGCAGTTACTCGAGAGGTCCCCACTACGAGCAGTACTTC.

CDR3 sequence (DNA): TGTGCCAGCAGTTCCCCGAGGGGGGGAGGAGAGACCCAGTACTTC. Protein product: CASSSPRGGGETQYF. The V and J genes are TRBV6-6 and TRBJ2-5, with a tentative D call TRBD2 (7 bases). Per germline, CDR1 MNHNY and CDR2 SVGAGI (reference sequence). The CDR3 totals 15 residues. Trimming cost V 4 bases and J 4 bases, with 16 bases left between them.

The rearrangement uses TRBV18 and TRBJ2-7; D may be TRBD2 (7 bases). The CDR3 consists of 15 residues. CDR1 and CDR2 (germline): KGHSH, LQKENI. The V end lost 6 bases, the J end lost 4 bases, and 19 bases lay between the germline ends. The CDR3 is CASSKKGGEIYEQYF. The CDR3 region has the DNA TGTGCCAGCTCCAAAAAAGGGGGGGAGATTTACGAGCAGTACTTC.

This chain links TRBV27 with TRBJ2-4; D may be TRBD1 (6 bases). The CDR3 is 14 amino acids. The V end lost 0 bases, the J end lost 4 bases, and 7 bases lay between the germline ends. Per the germline V gene, CDR1 is MNHEY and CDR2 is SMNVEV (reference sequence). The CDR3 sequence is CASSLSRGKNIQYF. The CDR3 DNA follows: TGTGCCAGCAGTTTATCCAGGGGTAAAAACATTCAGTACTTC.

The chain employs TRBV7-2 and TRBJ2-7; a weak D match, TRBD2 (5 bases). V lost 3 bases and J 0 bases, leaving 15 bases between the germline ends. CDR3 length: 16 amino acids. Looked up from germline, CDR1 is SGHTA and CDR2 is FQGNSA. CDR3 in DNA: TGTGCCAGCAGCTTCCTACCCAAGGGAGACTCCTACGAGCAGTACTTC. Protein sequence: CASSFLPKGDSYEQYF. The full variable domain, with the rest looked up from reference TRBV7-2 and TRBJ2-7, is GAGVSQSPSNKVTEKGKDVELRCDPISGHTALYWYRQSLGQGLEFLIYFQGNSAPDKSGLPSDRFSAERTGGSVSTLTIQRTQQEDSAVYLCASSFLPKGDSYEQYFGPGTRLTVT.

This clone has only a few counts. The gene calls are TRBV5-5 and TRBJ1-2, with D uncertain. The CDR3 consists of 15 residues. Germline-derived CDR1 and CDR2 are SGHKS and YYEKEE (reference sequence). Trimming took off 0 bases at V and 4 bases at J, with 13 bases between the two ends. The CDR3 nucleotides are TGTGCCAGCAGCTTGGAAGCGGGCAGTTCCTATGGCTACACCTTC. As protein: CASSLEAGSSYGYTF.

The CDR3 loop reads CASREQGGKNIQYF. The DNA for the CDR3 is TGTGCCAGCAGAGAACAGGGCGGCAAAAACATTCAGTACTTC. This rearrangement joins TRBV5-4 to TRBJ2-4; maybe TRBD1 (6 bases). The CDR3 is made up of 14 amino acids. Germline values: CDR1 SGHNT, CDR2 YYREEE (reference sequence). The V gene lost 5 bases and the J gene lost 3 bases, with 12 bases spanning the gap.

The gene calls are TRBV7-8 and TRBJ2-2; possibly TRBD2 for D (5 bases). The CDR3 runs 17 residues. Germline CDR1 SGHVS, CDR2 FQNEAQ. V was cut by 2 bases and J by 6 bases, with 19 bases left in between. The CDR3 DNA is TGTGCCAGCAGCTTATGGTCTAGCAGGCCCGTATCCGGGGAGCTGTTTTTT. Translated, it gives CASSLWSSRPVSGELFF.

The rearrangement joins TRBV29-1 to TRBJ2-3; maybe TRBD2 (6 bases). V was shortened by 6 bases and J by 2 bases, with 9 bases between the two germline ends. The germline CDR1 and CDR2 sequences are SQVTM and ANQGSEA. The CDR3 is made up of 12 amino acids. The CDR3, as DNA: TGCAGCGTAGGAGGGTACACAGATACGCAGTATTTT. It is translated as CSVGGYTDTQYF.